The rows below give T cell receptor beta chains drawn from one sample of a study of cytomegalovirus exposure and HLA in healthy donors. TCRdb's table, derived via immunoSEQ multiplex PCR, lists solely in-frame clones and lacks some. This table has tens of thousands of clones, 82% appearing once. The specimen sequenced was PBMCs. The source is a man aged 45-60 years in good health and CMV-seronegative. The CDR3 runs from the conserved cysteine through the conserved F or W. The order of the fields is clone size, V gene, J gene, D gene, CDR3 DNA, CDR3 protein. A D gene is named only where the DNA matches it firmly. Size is omitted from some rows. Given values are once, few, many or a class for expanded clones.

>.|TRBV27|TRBJ2-2|.
TGTGCCAGCAGTTTGGCCGCCGGGACCGGGGAGCTGTTTTTT
CASSLAAGTGELFF
>.|TRBV6-1|TRBJ1-2|TRBD1
TGTGCCAGCAGGACCACAGGGGGAGAAGGCTACACCTTC
CASRTTGGEGYTF
>.|TRBV18|TRBJ2-7|TRBD2
TGTGCCAGCTCCGATCTAGCGGGAGGCTTTAGCTCCTACGAGCAGTACTTC
CASSDLAGGFSSYEQYF
>.|TRBV10-3|TRBJ2-7|.
TGTGCCATCAGGGGGGGCGAACGGGGAGGGGTGTCCTACGAGCAGTACTTC
CAIRGGERGGVSYEQYF
>.|TRBV5-5|TRBJ1-5|TRBD1
TGTGCCAGCAGCTGGGACAGCCAAATGCCCCAGCATTTT
CASSWDSQMPQHF
>.|TRBV28|TRBJ1-4|TRBD1
TGTGCCAGCAGTTCCGACGGGACAGGGGGCAGTGAAAAACTGTTTTTT
CASSSDGTGGSEKLFF
>.|TRBV2|TRBJ2-7|.
TGTGCCAGCAGTGGACAGAACGGCTACGAGCAGTACTTC
CASSGQNGYEQYF
>.|TRBV27|TRBJ2-3|TRBD2
TGTGCCAGCAGTTTTGGGGGGACTAGCCCAGATACGCAGTATTTT
CASSFGGTSPDTQYF
>.|TRBV6-5|TRBJ1-1|TRBD1
TGTGCCAGCAGTTTGGACAGGGACACTGAAGCTTTCTTT
CASSLDRDTEAFF
>.|TRBV27|TRBJ1-3|.
TGTGCCAGCAGCTTGGGACTCCCCGGCTCTGGAAACACCATATATTTT
CASSLGLPGSGNTIYF
>few|TRBV11-2|TRBJ2-7|TRBD2
TGTGCCAGCAGCCCAGGGACTAGCGCCTACGAGCAGTACTTC
CASSPGTSAYEQYF
>.|TRBV19|TRBJ2-5|TRBD1
TGTGCCAGTAGTATACCGGGACAGGGACAAGAGACCCAGTACTTC
CASSIPGQGQETQYF
>.|TRBV27|TRBJ2-3|.
TGTGCCAGCAGACTCGGCACAGATACGCAGTATTTT
CASRLGTDTQYF
>.|TRBV27|TRBJ2-3|TRBD2
TGTGCCAGCAGTCCCAGCGGGGGGGAGAGAGCGCAGTATTTT
CASSPSGGERAQYF
>few|TRBV4-3|TRBJ1-4|.
TGCGCCAGCAGCCAAGATAATGGGGCCGAGGAAAAACTGTTTTTT
CASSQDNGAEEKLFF
>.|TRBV11-2|TRBJ2-7|TRBD1
TGTGCCAGCAGGCGCTCCGGGACAGGGTCCTACGAGCAGTACTTC
CASRRSGTGSYEQYF
>.|TRBV28|TRBJ2-7|TRBD1
TGTGCCAGCAGGCCTTACAGGGGAACTTACGAGCAGTACTTC
CASRPYRGTYEQYF
>.|TRBV5-1|TRBJ2-5|.
TGCGCCAGCAGCCGAGGGGGGGGACAGGAAGAGACCCAGTACTTC
CASSRGGGQEETQYF
>.|TRBV7-8|TRBJ2-5|TRBD2
TGTGCCAGCAGCCGTACTAGCGGGAGGCCACTACGCAGTTATACCCAGTACTTC
CASSRTSGRPLRSYTQYF
>once|TRBV15|TRBJ2-3|TRBD2
TGTGCCACCAGCCCTCGACTAGCGGGACGATCTAGCACAGATACGCAGTATTTT
CATSPRLAGRSSTDTQYF
>.|TRBV28|TRBJ2-2|.
TGTGCCAGCAAGCTGGGCAGAAACACCGGGGAGCTGTTTTTT
CASKLGRNTGELFF
>.|TRBV5-4|TRBJ2-5|TRBD2
TGTGCCAGCAAGGAGGGAGGGCCCCAAGAGACCCAGTACTTC
CASKEGGPQETQYF
>.|TRBV12-5|TRBJ1-1|.
TGTGCTAGTGGTCCACGAGGAGGAGGTGAAGCTTTCTTT
CASGPRGGGEAFF
>.|TRBV19|TRBJ2-2|TRBD1
TGTGCCAGTAGTACCCGACAGGGGGTATACACCGGGGAGCTGTTTTTT
CASSTRQGVYTGELFF
>.|TRBV4-3|TRBJ2-7|.
TGCGCCAGCAGCCAAGATGAATCGGGGGTCGAGCAGTACTTC
CASSQDESGVEQYF
>.|TRBV6-4|TRBJ2-7|.
TGTGCCAGCAAGGACTCCGTAGCGCGAAAGCAGTACTTC
CASKDSVARKQYF
>.|TRBV7-9|TRBJ1-1|TRBD1
TGTGCCAGCAGACTCGGACAGGGTGAAGCTTTCTTT
CASRLGQGEAFF
>once|TRBV27|TRBJ2-2|TRBD2
TGTGCCAGCAGTTTATGGGCTAGCGGTGACACCGGGGAGCTGTTTTTT
CASSLWASGDTGELFF
>once|TRBV4-1|TRBJ1-1|.
TGCGCCAGCAGTCCGGACAGAGACACTGAAGCTTTCTTT
CASSPDRDTEAFF
>once|TRBV7-2|TRBJ1-1|TRBD1
TGTGCCAGCAGCTTAATGCGGGACAGGGGAAAAGCAGGGACTGAAGCTTTCTTT
CASSLMRDRGKAGTEAFF
>few|TRBV30|TRBJ1-1|TRBD1
TGTGCCTGGAGACCACTGACAGGGTGGGACACTGAAGCTTTCTTT
CAWRPLTGWDTEAFF
>.|TRBV10-1|TRBJ2-7|.
TGCGCCAGCAGTGAGTCCCGACTAGATTACTACGAGCAGTACTTC
CASSESRLDYYEQYF
>few|TRBV15|TRBJ2-2|TRBD2
TGTGCCACCAGCACAAATATTCCGGGACTATACACCGGGGAGCTGTTTTTT
CATSTNIPGLYTGELFF
>.|TRBV28|TRBJ1-4|.
TGTGCCAGCAGTTCACTTAAAAAACTGTTTTTT
CASSSLKKLFF
>.|TRBV6-4|TRBJ2-1|TRBD2
TGTGCCAGCAGTGGACTAGCGGACAATGAGCAGTTCTTC
CASSGLADNEQFF
>once|TRBV5-1|TRBJ1-3|.
TGCGCCAGCAGCTTCGGACGGACCGGGAGCTCTGGAAACACCATATATTTT
CASSFGRTGSSGNTIYF
>.|TRBV30|TRBJ2-1|.
TGTGCCTGGGAAGCAGCGGCAGGGACAGAGCAGTTCTTC
CAWEAAAGTEQFF
>.|TRBV25-1|TRBJ2-1|.
TGTGCCAGCCTAGCAGACAACTACAATGAGCAGTTCTTC
CASLADNYNEQFF
>.|TRBV28|TRBJ2-7|TRBD2
TGTGCCAGCAGTTCGTCCGGACTAGTTGGGTACGAGCAGTACTTC
CASSSSGLVGYEQYF
>.|TRBV10-3|TRBJ2-7|.
TGTGCCATCAGTGAGTCTGGCCTCTCACGTGATTATTACGAGCAGTACTTC
CAISESGLSRDYYEQYF
>few|TRBV7-2|TRBJ2-7|TRBD1
TGTGCCAGCAGCTTAGAGGACAGGGGGCTACAGTACTTC
CASSLEDRGLQYF